This T cell receptor beta chain derives from a study of siplizumab effects on memory and regulatory T cells. General study points: Some alloreactive sequences were traceable to unstimulated CD4+ memory cells, and siplizumab significantly reduced them.

The table came from immunoSEQ multiplex PCR; TCRdb's copy has only in-frame clones and leaves some out. The data contain roughly 69,000 clones, over 80% of them seen just once; the ten biggest clones take up roughly 3.8%. A remark on this clone: Its target is not known.

Where three donor pairs were concerned, the unstimulated naive, memory, effector memory and TEMRA subsets underwent sequencing. The V end lost 9 bases, the J end lost 1 base, and 12 bases lay between the germline ends. Looked up from germline, CDR1 is SNHLY and CDR2 is FYNNEI. The CDR3 has 13 amino acids. The chain joins TRBV2 to TRBJ2-5; possibly TRBD1 or TRBD2 for D (5 bases each). The material sequenced was memory CD4+ T cells sorted from blood. The TCR originated in a human donor in good health. The CDR3 DNA sequence: TGTGCCAGTGCAGCCGGGACCCAAGAGACCCAGTACTTC. This gives the protein CASAAGTQETQYF.